This is a list of T cell receptor beta chains from one sample in a study of blood T cell repertoires in COVID-19. The repertoire was sequenced with immunoSEQ multiplex PCR; TCRdb's copy has only in-frame clones and lacks some. The data contain approximately 25,000 clones, roughly 77% of them singletons. The sequenced sample was peripheral blood. Every receptor here comes from a woman in her 70s with COVID-19, enrolled during active disease. Each CDR3 is given with its conserved first and last residue. Fields, in order: D gene, J gene, clone size, V gene, CDR3 DNA, CDR3 protein. The D gene is left open where the match is weak. The size of a clone is reported for some rows only, either as once, few or many, or as a class for expanded clones.

D gene: -; J gene: TRBJ2-7; clone size: -; V gene: TRBV11-2; CDR3 DNA: TGTGCCAGCAGCTTAGATTTGGGGGCGACCTACGAGCAGTACTTC; CDR3 protein: CASSLDLGATYEQYF
D gene: -; J gene: TRBJ1-2; clone size: -; V gene: TRBV29-1; CDR3 DNA: TGCAGCGTTGATTCGACGGGCTATGGCTACACCTTC; CDR3 protein: CSVDSTGYGYTF
D gene: -; J gene: TRBJ1-3; clone size: -; V gene: TRBV2; CDR3 DNA: TGTGCCAGCAGGGGGGCAGGGGCTGGAAACACCATATATTTT; CDR3 protein: CASRGAGAGNTIYF
D gene: TRBD1; J gene: TRBJ2-1; clone size: -; V gene: TRBV6-1; CDR3 DNA: TGTGCCAGCAGTGAAGTATGGGACAGAGCCCGAAATGAGCAGTTCTTC; CDR3 protein: CASSEVWDRARNEQFF
D gene: -; J gene: TRBJ2-3; clone size: -; V gene: TRBV13; CDR3 DNA: TGTGCCAGCAGCCAGACTAGAAATAAAGATACGCAGTATTTT; CDR3 protein: CASSQTRNKDTQYF
D gene: TRBD1; J gene: TRBJ2-7; clone size: -; V gene: TRBV4-1; CDR3 DNA: TGCGCCAGCAGCCCTGGGAACCGGGACAGGGACTACGAGCAGTACTTC; CDR3 protein: CASSPGNRDRDYEQYF
D gene: TRBD2; J gene: TRBJ2-1; clone size: -; V gene: TRBV10-2; CDR3 DNA: TGCGCCAGCATCGGACTAGCGGGGGCGGGTGAGCAGTTCTTC; CDR3 protein: CASIGLAGAGEQFF
D gene: -; J gene: TRBJ2-5; clone size: -; V gene: TRBV7-7; CDR3 DNA: TGTGCTAGCAGCTTAGCGAGGGCAGGCCAAGAGACCCAGTACTTC; CDR3 protein: CASSLARAGQETQYF
D gene: TRBD1; J gene: TRBJ1-5; clone size: -; V gene: TRBV7-8; CDR3 DNA: TGTGCCAGCAGCGCCCAAGACAGGGGAATCAATCAGCCCCAGCATTTT; CDR3 protein: CASSAQDRGINQPQHF
D gene: -; J gene: TRBJ1-2; clone size: -; V gene: TRBV7-2; CDR3 DNA: TGTGCCAGCAGCTCCAGTGACATTGCTAACTATGGCTACACCTTC; CDR3 protein: CASSSSDIANYGYTF
D gene: TRBD1; J gene: TRBJ2-1; clone size: -; V gene: TRBV4-1; CDR3 DNA: TGCGCCAGCAGCCAAACTCGGGCGGGACAGGGGGCGAGAAATGAGCAGTTCTTC; CDR3 protein: CASSQTRAGQGARNEQFF
D gene: TRBD1; J gene: TRBJ2-3; clone size: -; V gene: TRBV27; CDR3 DNA: TGTGCCAGCAGGACCGTGGACAGGGGCCGCACAGATACGCAGTATTTT; CDR3 protein: CASRTVDRGRTDTQYF
D gene: -; J gene: TRBJ1-5; clone size: -; V gene: TRBV3-1/TRBV3-2; CDR3 DNA: TGTGCCAGCAGCCTGGGCCGCCGTGGCAATCAGCCCCAGCATTTT; CDR3 protein: CASSLGRRGNQPQHF
D gene: -; J gene: TRBJ2-1; clone size: -; V gene: TRBV6-5; CDR3 DNA: TGTGCCAGCAGTTACGGAGGGGGGGGGAACTACAATGAGCAGTTCTTC; CDR3 protein: CASSYGGGGNYNEQFF
D gene: -; J gene: TRBJ2-7; clone size: -; V gene: TRBV12-3/TRBV12-4; CDR3 DNA: TGTGCCAGCAGTGTAGGAGGCTACGAGCAGTACTTC; CDR3 protein: CASSVGGYEQYF
D gene: TRBD1; J gene: TRBJ2-5; clone size: once; V gene: TRBV5-6; CDR3 DNA: TGTGCCAGCAGCTTGGGGACAGGGGAGACCCAGTACTTC; CDR3 protein: CASSLGTGETQYF
D gene: TRBD2; J gene: TRBJ2-1; clone size: -; V gene: TRBV7-6; CDR3 DNA: TGTGCCAGCAGCTCTTCCGCCGGGACTAGCTACAATGAGCAGTTCTTC; CDR3 protein: CASSSSAGTSYNEQFF
D gene: TRBD1; J gene: TRBJ1-6; clone size: -; V gene: TRBV5-1; CDR3 DNA: TGCGCCAGCAGCTTGGCCGAAGGGGGCAGCTCACCCCTCCACTTT; CDR3 protein: CASSLAEGGSSPLHF
D gene: -; J gene: TRBJ1-2; clone size: -; V gene: TRBV7-9; CDR3 DNA: TGTGCCAGCAGCTTACGGTCAACCTATGGCTACACCTTC; CDR3 protein: CASSLRSTYGYTF
D gene: TRBD2; J gene: TRBJ2-2; clone size: few; V gene: TRBV27; CDR3 DNA: TGTGCCAGCAGTCTTACAGGCCCAGCGGGAGTTGCCGGGGAGCTGTTTTTT; CDR3 protein: CASSLTGPAGVAGELFF
D gene: -; J gene: TRBJ2-3; clone size: -; V gene: TRBV12-3/TRBV12-4; CDR3 DNA: TGTGCCAGCAGTGGCCGGCCGGGGGATACGCAGTATTTT; CDR3 protein: CASSGRPGDTQYF
D gene: -; J gene: TRBJ2-5; clone size: -; V gene: TRBV7-2; CDR3 DNA: TGTGCCAGCAGCTCCGCCGGGGAGACCCAGTACTTC; CDR3 protein: CASSSAGETQYF
D gene: TRBD2; J gene: TRBJ2-2; clone size: -; V gene: TRBV5-1; CDR3 DNA: TGCGCCAGCAGCCGAGCGGGGGACCCCACCGGGGAGCTGTTTTTT; CDR3 protein: CASSRAGDPTGELFF
D gene: -; J gene: TRBJ2-5; clone size: -; V gene: TRBV6-4; CDR3 DNA: TGTGCCAGCATCCTCCCGCCTGGAGCGGGTCAAGAGACCCAGTACTTC; CDR3 protein: CASILPPGAGQETQYF
D gene: -; J gene: TRBJ1-2; clone size: -; V gene: TRBV12-3/TRBV12-4; CDR3 DNA: TGTGCCAGCAGTTACGGGGAGGGCTATGGCTACACCTTC; CDR3 protein: CASSYGEGYGYTF
D gene: -; J gene: TRBJ1-2; clone size: -; V gene: TRBV5-8; CDR3 DNA: TGTGCCAGCAGTTCCACCTACAGGGATCGCTACACCTTC; CDR3 protein: CASSSTYRDRYTF
D gene: TRBD1; J gene: TRBJ1-6; clone size: -; V gene: TRBV7-2; CDR3 DNA: TGTGCCAGCAGCTTCGGACAGGCCGGGAATTCACCCCTCCACTTT; CDR3 protein: CASSFGQAGNSPLHF
D gene: -; J gene: TRBJ1-5; clone size: -; V gene: TRBV4-3; CDR3 DNA: TGCGCCAGCAGCCAAGACGGGGGAGGCAATCAGCCCCAGCATTTT; CDR3 protein: CASSQDGGGNQPQHF
D gene: TRBD1; J gene: TRBJ1-5; clone size: few; V gene: TRBV2; CDR3 DNA: TGTGCCAGCAGACGGACAGGGGGAAATCAGCCCCAGCATTTT; CDR3 protein: CASRRTGGNQPQHF
D gene: TRBD2; J gene: TRBJ2-2; clone size: -; V gene: TRBV7-2; CDR3 DNA: TGTGCCAGCAGCTCTGGTGGCAGCGGGAGGAACGGGGAGCTGTTTTTT; CDR3 protein: CASSSGGSGRNGELFF
D gene: TRBD1; J gene: TRBJ1-4; clone size: -; V gene: TRBV6-5; CDR3 DNA: TGTGCCAGCAGTTACCTACAAACAGGGGGCATTGAAAAACTGTTTTTT; CDR3 protein: CASSYLQTGGIEKLFF
D gene: TRBD1; J gene: TRBJ1-2; clone size: -; V gene: TRBV25-1; CDR3 DNA: TGTGCCAGCAGACAGGGGCTCTCCGAGGGCTATGGCTACACCTTC; CDR3 protein: CASRQGLSEGYGYTF
D gene: -; J gene: TRBJ1-4; clone size: -; V gene: TRBV12-5; CDR3 DNA: TGTGCTAGTGGCGGGCAGGAGGGAGAAAAACTGTTTTTT; CDR3 protein: CASGGQEGEKLFF
D gene: -; J gene: TRBJ1-2; clone size: -; V gene: TRBV9; CDR3 DNA: TGTGCCAGCAGCGTAGATGTTGTCGGAGGCTACACCTTT; CDR3 protein: CASSVDVVGGYTF
D gene: TRBD2; J gene: TRBJ2-3; clone size: few; V gene: TRBV19; CDR3 DNA: TGTGCCAGTAGAACCCCTAGCGGGAGCCCAGATACGCAGTATTTT; CDR3 protein: CASRTPSGSPDTQYF
D gene: -; J gene: TRBJ1-1; clone size: -; V gene: TRBV5-4; CDR3 DNA: TGTGCCAGCAGCTTGGGGCTCCTTATGAACACTGAAGCTTTCTTT; CDR3 protein: CASSLGLLMNTEAFF
D gene: -; J gene: TRBJ1-2; clone size: -; V gene: TRBV9; CDR3 DNA: TGTGCCAGCAGCGTAAGACCGGGAGCCGAGGGCTACACCTTC; CDR3 protein: CASSVRPGAEGYTF
D gene: TRBD1; J gene: TRBJ1-2; clone size: -; V gene: TRBV14; CDR3 DNA: TGTGCCAGCAGCCAGACGATGCAGGGGGCGAGGGGCTACACCTTC; CDR3 protein: CASSQTMQGARGYTF
D gene: TRBD1; J gene: TRBJ1-2; clone size: -; V gene: TRBV7-9; CDR3 DNA: TGTGCCAGCAGCTACCGGGACAGGGGTGTTGGGTACACCTTC; CDR3 protein: CASSYRDRGVGYTF
D gene: -; J gene: TRBJ1-3; clone size: -; V gene: TRBV14; CDR3 DNA: TGTGCCAGCAGCCAAGTGGCGGGGAGAGCTGGAAACACCATATATTTT; CDR3 protein: CASSQVAGRAGNTIYF
D gene: -; J gene: TRBJ2-7; clone size: -; V gene: TRBV4-1; CDR3 DNA: TGCGCCAGCAGCCAAGATGGGCAGAACCTCTACGAGCAGTACTTC; CDR3 protein: CASSQDGQNLYEQYF
D gene: TRBD2; J gene: TRBJ2-5; clone size: -; V gene: TRBV11-2; CDR3 DNA: TGTGCCAGCAGCTTAGGTGCGGGGGGTGAGACCCAGTACTTC; CDR3 protein: CASSLGAGGETQYF
D gene: -; J gene: TRBJ1-5; clone size: few; V gene: TRBV6-2/TRBV6-3; CDR3 DNA: TGTGCCAGCAGTTACGTGACGGGGGGACAGCCCCAGCATTTT; CDR3 protein: CASSYVTGGQPQHF
D gene: -; J gene: TRBJ1-1; clone size: -; V gene: TRBV4-1; CDR3 DNA: TGCGCCAGCAGTCAACGGGAGGCGAACACTGAAGCTTTCTTT; CDR3 protein: CASSQREANTEAFF